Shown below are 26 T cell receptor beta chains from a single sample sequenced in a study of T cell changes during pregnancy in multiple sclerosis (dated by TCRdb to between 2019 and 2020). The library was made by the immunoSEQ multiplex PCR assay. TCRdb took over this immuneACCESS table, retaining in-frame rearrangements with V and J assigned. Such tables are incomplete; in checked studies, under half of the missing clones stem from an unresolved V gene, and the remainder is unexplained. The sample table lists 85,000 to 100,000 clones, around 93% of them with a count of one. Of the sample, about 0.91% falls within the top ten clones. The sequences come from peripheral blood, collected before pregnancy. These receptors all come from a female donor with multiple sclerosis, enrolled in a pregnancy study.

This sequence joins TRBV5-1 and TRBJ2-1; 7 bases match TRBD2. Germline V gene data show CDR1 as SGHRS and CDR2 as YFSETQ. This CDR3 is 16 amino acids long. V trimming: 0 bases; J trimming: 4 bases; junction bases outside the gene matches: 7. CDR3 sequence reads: CASSLGTRSRYNEQFF. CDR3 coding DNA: TGCGCCAGCAGCTTGGGGACTAGATCTCGTTACAATGAGCAGTTCTTC. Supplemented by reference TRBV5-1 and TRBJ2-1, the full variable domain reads KAGVTQTPRYLIKTRGQQVTLSCSPISGHRSVSWYQQTPGQGLQFLFEYFSETQRNKGNFPGRFSGRQFSNSRSEMNVSTLELGDSALYLCASSLGTRSRYNEQFFGPGTRLTVL.

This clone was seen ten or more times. The CDR3 sequence: CASLAGETDTQYF. The CDR3 nucleotides read TGTGCCAGTCTAGCGGGAGAAACAGATACGCAGTATTTT. The chain carries TRBV7-9 and TRBJ2-3, with 10 bases that match TRBD2. The junction had 3 bases not matched to a gene; V was cut back by 9 bases and J by 3 bases. CDR1 is SEHNR and CDR2 is FQNEAQ in the germline V gene (reference sequence). CDR3 length: 13 amino acids.

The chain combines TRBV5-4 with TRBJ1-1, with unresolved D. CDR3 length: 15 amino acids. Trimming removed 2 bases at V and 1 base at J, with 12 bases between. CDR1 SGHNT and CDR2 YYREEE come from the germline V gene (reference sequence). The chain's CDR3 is CASSLPGRANTEAFF. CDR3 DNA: TGTGCCAGCAGCTTACCCGGGAGAGCGAACACTGAAGCTTTCTTT.

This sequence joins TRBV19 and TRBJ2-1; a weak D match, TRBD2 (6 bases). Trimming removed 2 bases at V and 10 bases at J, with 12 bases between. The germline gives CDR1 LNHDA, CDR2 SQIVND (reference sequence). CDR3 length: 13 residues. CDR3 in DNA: TGTGCCAGTAGTATAAACGTGGCGGGGGAGCAGTTCTTC. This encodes CASSINVAGEQFF.

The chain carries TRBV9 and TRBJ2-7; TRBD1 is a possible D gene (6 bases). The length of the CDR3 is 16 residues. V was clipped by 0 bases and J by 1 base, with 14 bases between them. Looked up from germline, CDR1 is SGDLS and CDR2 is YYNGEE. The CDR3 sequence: CASSVGGVRGSYEQYF. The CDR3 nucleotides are TGTGCCAGCAGCGTAGGAGGGGTCAGGGGATCCTACGAGCAGTACTTC.

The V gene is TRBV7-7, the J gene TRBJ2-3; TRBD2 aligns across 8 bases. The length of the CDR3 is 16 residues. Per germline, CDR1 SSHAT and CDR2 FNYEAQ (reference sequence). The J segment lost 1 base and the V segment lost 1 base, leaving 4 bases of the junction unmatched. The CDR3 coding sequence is TGTGCCAGCAGCTTAGGACCGACTAGCGGCACAGATACGCAGTATTTT. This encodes CASSLGPTSGTDTQYF.

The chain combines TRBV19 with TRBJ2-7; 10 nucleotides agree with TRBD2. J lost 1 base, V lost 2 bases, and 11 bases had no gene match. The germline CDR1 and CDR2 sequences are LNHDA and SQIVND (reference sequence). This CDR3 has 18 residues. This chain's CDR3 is CASSIMASGRYNSYEQYF. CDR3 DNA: TGTGCCAGTAGTATAATGGCTAGCGGGAGATATAATTCCTACGAGCAGTACTTC.

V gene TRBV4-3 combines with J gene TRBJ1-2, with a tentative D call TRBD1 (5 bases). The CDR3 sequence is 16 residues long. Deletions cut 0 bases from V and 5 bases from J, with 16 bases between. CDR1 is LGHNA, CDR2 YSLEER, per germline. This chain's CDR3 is CASSQDQAGTEYGYTF. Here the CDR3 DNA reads TGCGCCAGCAGCCAAGATCAAGCCGGGACTGAATATGGCTACACCTTC.

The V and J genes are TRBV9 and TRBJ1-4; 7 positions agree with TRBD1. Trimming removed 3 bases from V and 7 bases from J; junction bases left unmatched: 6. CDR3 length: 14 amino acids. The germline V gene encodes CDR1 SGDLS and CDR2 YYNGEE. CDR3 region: CASSGQGTTEKLFF. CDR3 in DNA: TGTGCCAGCAGCGGACAGGGTACGACTGAAAAACTGTTTTTT.

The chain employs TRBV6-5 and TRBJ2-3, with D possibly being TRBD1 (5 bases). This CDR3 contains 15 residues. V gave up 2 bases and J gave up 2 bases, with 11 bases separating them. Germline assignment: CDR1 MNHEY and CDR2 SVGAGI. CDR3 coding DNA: TGTGCCAGCAGTTACCTAGGGGTCGTCACAGATACGCAGTATTTT. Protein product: CASSYLGVVTDTQYF.

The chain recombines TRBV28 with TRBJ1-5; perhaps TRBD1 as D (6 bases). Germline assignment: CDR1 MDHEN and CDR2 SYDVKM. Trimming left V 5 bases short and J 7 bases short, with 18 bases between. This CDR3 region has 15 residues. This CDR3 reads CASSLERGFGQPQHF. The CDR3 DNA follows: TGTGCCAGCAGTCTAGAAAGGGGGTTCGGGCAGCCCCAGCATTTT.

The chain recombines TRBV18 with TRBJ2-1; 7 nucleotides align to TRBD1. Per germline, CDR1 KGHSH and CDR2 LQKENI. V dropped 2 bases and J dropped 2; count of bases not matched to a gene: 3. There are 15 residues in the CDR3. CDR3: CASSPGTVAYNEQFF. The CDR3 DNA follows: TGTGCCAGCTCACCAGGGACAGTGGCCTACAATGAGCAGTTCTTC.

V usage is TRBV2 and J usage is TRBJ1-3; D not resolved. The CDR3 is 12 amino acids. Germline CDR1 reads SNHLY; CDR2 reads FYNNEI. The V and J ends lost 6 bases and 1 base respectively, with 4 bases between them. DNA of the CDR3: TGTGCCAGCAGACTATCTGGAAACACCATATATTTT. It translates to CASRLSGNTIYF.

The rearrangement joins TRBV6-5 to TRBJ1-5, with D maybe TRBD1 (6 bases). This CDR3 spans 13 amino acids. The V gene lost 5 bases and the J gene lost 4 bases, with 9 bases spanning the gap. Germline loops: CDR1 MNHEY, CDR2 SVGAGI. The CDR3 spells CASSRTGNQPQHF. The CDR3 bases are TGTGCCAGCAGTAGAACAGGGAATCAGCCCCAGCATTTT.

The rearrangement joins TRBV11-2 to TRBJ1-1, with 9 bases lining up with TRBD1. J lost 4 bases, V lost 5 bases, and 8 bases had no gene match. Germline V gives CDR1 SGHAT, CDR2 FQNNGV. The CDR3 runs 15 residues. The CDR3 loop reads CASSGQGPEGTEAFF. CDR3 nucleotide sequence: TGTGCCAGCAGCGGACAGGGGCCTGAAGGCACTGAAGCTTTCTTT.

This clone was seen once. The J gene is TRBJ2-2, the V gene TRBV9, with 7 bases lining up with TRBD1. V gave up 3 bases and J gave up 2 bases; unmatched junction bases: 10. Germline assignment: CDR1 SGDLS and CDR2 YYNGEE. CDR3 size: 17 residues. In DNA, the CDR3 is TGTGCCAGCAGCGCCTACAGGGGCTTCGGTAACACCGGGGAGCTGTTTTTT. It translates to CASSAYRGFGNTGELFF.

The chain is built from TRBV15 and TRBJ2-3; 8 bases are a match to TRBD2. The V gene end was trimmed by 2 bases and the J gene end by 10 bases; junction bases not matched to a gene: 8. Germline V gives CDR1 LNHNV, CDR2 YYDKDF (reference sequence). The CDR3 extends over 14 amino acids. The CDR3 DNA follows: TGTGCCACCAGCAGATCCAGCGCGGGAGGCGCGCAGTATTTT. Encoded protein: CATSRSSAGGAQYF.

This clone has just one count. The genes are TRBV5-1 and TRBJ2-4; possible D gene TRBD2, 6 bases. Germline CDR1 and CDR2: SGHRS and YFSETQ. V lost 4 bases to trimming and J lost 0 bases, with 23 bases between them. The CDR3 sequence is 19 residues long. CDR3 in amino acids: CASSPRIGEDTIAKNIQYF. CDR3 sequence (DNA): TGCGCCAGCAGCCCTAGAATAGGGGAGGATACTATAGCCAAAAACATTCAGTACTTC.

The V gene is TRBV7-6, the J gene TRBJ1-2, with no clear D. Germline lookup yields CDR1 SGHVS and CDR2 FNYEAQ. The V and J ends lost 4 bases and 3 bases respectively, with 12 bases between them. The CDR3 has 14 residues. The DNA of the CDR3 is TGTGCCAGCAGCTCCCAGGTTTCGGACTATGGCTACACCTTC. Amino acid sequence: CASSSQVSDYGYTF.

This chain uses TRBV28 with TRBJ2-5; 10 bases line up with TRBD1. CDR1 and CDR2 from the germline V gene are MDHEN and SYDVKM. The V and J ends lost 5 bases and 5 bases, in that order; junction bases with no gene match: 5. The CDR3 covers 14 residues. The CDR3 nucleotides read TGTGCCAGCAGTCGAGGACAGGGGGGGGAGACCCAGTACTTC. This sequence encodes CASSRGQGGETQYF.

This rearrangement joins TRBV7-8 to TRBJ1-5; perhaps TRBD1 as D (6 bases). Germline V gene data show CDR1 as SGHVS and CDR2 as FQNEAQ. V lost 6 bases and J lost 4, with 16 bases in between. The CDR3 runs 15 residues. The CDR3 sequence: CASSSAGATNQPQHF. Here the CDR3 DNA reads TGTGCCAGCAGTTCCGCAGGGGCTACAAATCAGCCCCAGCATTTT.

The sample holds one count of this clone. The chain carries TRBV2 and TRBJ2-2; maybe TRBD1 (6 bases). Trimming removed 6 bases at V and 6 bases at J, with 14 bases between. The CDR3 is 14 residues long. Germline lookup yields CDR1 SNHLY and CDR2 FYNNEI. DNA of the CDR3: TGTGCCAGCAGACGCGAGGACAGTCCCGGGGAGCTGTTTTTT. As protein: CASRREDSPGELFF. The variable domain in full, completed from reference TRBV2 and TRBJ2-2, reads EPEVTQTPSHQVTQMGQEVILRCVPISNHLYFYWYRQILGQKVEFLVSFYNNEISEKSEIFDDQFSVERPDGSNFTLKIRSTKLEDSAMYFCASRREDSPGELFFGEGSRLTVL.

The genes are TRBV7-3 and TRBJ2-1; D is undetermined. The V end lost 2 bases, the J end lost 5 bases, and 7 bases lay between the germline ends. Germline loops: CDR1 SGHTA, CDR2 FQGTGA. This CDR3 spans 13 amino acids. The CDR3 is CASSLSRNNEQFF. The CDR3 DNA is TGTGCCAGCAGCTTATCCAGGAACAATGAGCAGTTCTTC.

The CDR3 bases are TGTGCCAGCAGCGGAACCGGGACAGGGTATACAGATACGCAGTATTTT. Its protein is CASSGTGTGYTDTQYF. J is TRBJ2-3 and V is TRBV9; 9 nucleotides agree with TRBD1. The CDR3 covers 16 residues. Germline trimming cut 3 bases from V and 3 bases from J; bases unmatched to any gene: 8. The V gene's germline CDR1 is SGDLS and CDR2 YYNGEE.

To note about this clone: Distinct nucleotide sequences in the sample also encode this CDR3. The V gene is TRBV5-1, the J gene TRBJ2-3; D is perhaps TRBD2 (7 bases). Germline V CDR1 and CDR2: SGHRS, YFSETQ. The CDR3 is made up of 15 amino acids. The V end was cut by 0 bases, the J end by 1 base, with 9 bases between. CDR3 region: CASSLEGGGTDTQYF. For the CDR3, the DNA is TGCGCCAGCAGCTTGGAGGGGGGGGGCACAGATACGCAGTATTTT.

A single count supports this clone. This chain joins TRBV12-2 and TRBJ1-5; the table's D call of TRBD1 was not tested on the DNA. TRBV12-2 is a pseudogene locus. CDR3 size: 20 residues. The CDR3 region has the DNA TGTGCAAGTCGCTTAGTGAGTCTGGGACAGGGGGTAAGATACAATCAGCCCCAGCATTTT. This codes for CASRLVSLGQGVRYNQPQHF.